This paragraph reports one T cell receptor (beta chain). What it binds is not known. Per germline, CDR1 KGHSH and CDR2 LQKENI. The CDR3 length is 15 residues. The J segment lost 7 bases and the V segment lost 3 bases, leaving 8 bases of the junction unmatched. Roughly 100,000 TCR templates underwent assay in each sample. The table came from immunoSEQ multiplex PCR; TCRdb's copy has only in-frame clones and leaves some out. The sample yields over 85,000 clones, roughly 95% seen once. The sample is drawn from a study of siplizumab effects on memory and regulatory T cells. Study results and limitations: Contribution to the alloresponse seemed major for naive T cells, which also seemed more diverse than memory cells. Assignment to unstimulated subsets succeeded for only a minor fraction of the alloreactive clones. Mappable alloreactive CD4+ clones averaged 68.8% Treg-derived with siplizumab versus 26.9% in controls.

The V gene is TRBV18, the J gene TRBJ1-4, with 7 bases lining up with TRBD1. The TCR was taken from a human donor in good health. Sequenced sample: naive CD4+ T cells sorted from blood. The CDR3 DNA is TGTGCCAGCTCACCTATTAACCAGGGGGGTGAAAAACTGTTTTTT. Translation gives CASSPINQGGEKLFF.